This T cell receptor (beta chain) originates from a study of blood T cell repertoires in COVID-19 (dated by TCRdb to between 2020 and 2021). In terms of the full investigation: The collaborator samples originated in the United States, Italy and Spain and spanned the acute and convalescent phases of COVID-19. The prospective study material was composed of cDNA or gDNA derived from T cells, B-cell-depleted T cells, or PBMCs. Deeply sampled blood TCRbeta repertoires from subjects exposed to, actively infected with, or recovered from COVID-19 were included in the dataset. The repertoires were made available in a free public database intended to serve as a resource for research on the immune response to SARS-CoV-2. Samples were obtained from the ongoing ImmuneRACE study (first 160 participants) and from some 1,200 subjects provided by 6 global collaborators. Nearly every sample came with metadata listing a de-identified subject ID, COVID-19 status, age in years and sex. Where available, HLA class I and class II types were taken from metadata supplied by the sample provider and were not determined by assay-based typing.

Study-wide findings and limitations: How much clinical and demographic metadata was included differed by source and by participant, and the metadata was provided uncurated.

TCRbeta CDR3 regions were amplified from genomic DNA using the immunoSEQ Assay, a bias-controlled multiplex PCR. On the study's bioinformatics: The number of nucleated cells in each sample was estimated by amplification of reference gene primers within the assay. To quantify the absolute abundance of each unique TCRbeta CDR3 rearrangement, sequence reads were collapsed and filtered. For each sample, productive Simpson clonality was calculated by taking the square root of Simpson's diversity index across productive rearrangements. Held by TCRdb, this immuneACCESS table contains in-frame sequences only and omits some clones. Under half of the omission traces to an unresolved V gene where checked; the cause of the rest is unknown. Clonal size and the V and J genes are those of that table, whereas D and trimming came from the DNA. For this sample there are 180,000 or so clones; around four fifths appear just once. The ten largest clones take up 10% to 15% of the sample.

To note about this clone: What antigen it recognizes has not been identified. No clone much larger than this one lies a single base away; base qualities are absent.

Participants in the prospective study were aged about 18 to 95 years, lived in some 24 United States geographic areas, and enrolled through a virtual design. In the prospective study, participants were assigned to cohorts based on the clinical history participants reported in a screening survey and a study questionnaire. Recovered participants in ImmuneRACE Cohort 3 were defined as having two consecutive negative NP/OP PCR tests, clearance from a healthcare professional, or resolution of symptoms. In the prospective study, whole blood, serum and a nasopharyngeal or oropharyngeal swab were collected from each participant by mobile phlebotomists. Participants in the prospective study had the option to provide additional blood draws and questionnaires over an approximately 2-month period. Prospective study blood samples were shipped either frozen or at room temperature before DNA extraction. This clonotype was obtained from a woman aged 60-75 years who had recovered from COVID-19. Sequencing was carried out using PBMCs or T cells enriched from blood (not recorded which).

The sequence in DNA is TGTGCCACCAGGGGTACGGGGTCAATAAACACAGATACGCAGTATTTT. This sequence encodes CATRGTGSINTDTQYF. The sequence is built from TRBV10-3 and TRBJ2-3, with TRBD1 as a weak D call on 6 bases. Per the germline V gene, ENHRY is the CDR1 and SYGVKD is the CDR2. Spanning cysteine to phenylalanine, the CDR3 consists of 16 amino acids. The sequence is cut down to CDR3 DNA, 48 bases in frame from base 1. Trimming removed 10 bases from V and 2 bases from J, leaving 22 bases between the germline ends.